Presented here are 15 T cell receptor beta chains from one specimen sequenced in a study of sequential checkpoint blockade in melanoma (dated by TCRdb to between 2019 and 2020). The treatment or condition label, read with the paper, signifies: randomized to nivolumab then ipilimumab (arm A) or the reverse (arm B). The library relied on the immunoSEQ multiplex PCR assay. The table comes from immuneACCESS by way of TCRdb, which keeps in-frame sequences with V and J called. Part of the clones is missing from these tables; in studies checked, under half for an unresolved V gene and the rest for unknown reasons. Counted in this sample were about 11,000 clones; approximately 80% of them appeared once. Clones ranked in the top ten supply about 11% of the sample. Material: CD8+ T cells sorted from blood (inferred from file names), obtained from a patient given nivolumab and ipilimumab in sequence. The receptors shown here come from a human donor with melanoma.

A few counts support this clone. The V gene is TRBV21-1, the J gene TRBJ1-1; the table's D call, TRBD1, has no DNA check behind it. TRBV21-1 constitutes a pseudogene. The CDR3 spans 16 residues. The CDR3 DNA follows: TGTGCCAGCAGCCTCCCTCGGGACAGGGGGAATTTCGGAGCTTTCTTT. Protein: CASSLPRDRGNFGAFF.

The chain has TRBV28 and TRBJ2-7, with 10 bases identical to TRBD1. Trimming took 0 bases from V and 5 from J; bases not matched to a gene: 4. In germline, CDR1 is MDHEN, CDR2 SYDVKM. The CDR3 covers 15 residues. The CDR3 region has the DNA TGTGCCAGCAGTTTATGGGGGGACAGGGGACACGAGCAGTACTTC. Protein sequence: CASSLWGDRGHEQYF.

The chain joins TRBV29-1 to TRBJ2-1, with 13 positions matching TRBD2. The junction had 6 bases not matched to a gene; V was cut back by 5 bases and J by 14 bases. Germline CDR1 and CDR2: SQVTM and ANQGSEA. There are 12 residues in the CDR3. The CDR3 is CSVPGLAGKEFF. The CDR3 DNA reads as TGCAGCGTTCCGGGACTAGCGGGAAAAGAGTTCTTC.

V usage is TRBV18 and J usage is TRBJ2-7, with TRBD1 identical over 9 bases. The CDR3 length is 15 residues. CDR1 and CDR2 from the germline V gene are KGHSH and LQKENI. The V segment lost 2 bases and the J segment 5 bases; nucleotides outside the gene matches: 7. This chain's CDR3 is CASSPDRTGVHEQYF. CDR3 DNA: TGTGCCAGCTCACCAGACAGGACAGGGGTCCACGAGCAGTACTTC.

This chain links TRBV7-9 with TRBJ2-2, with 9 bases aligning to TRBD1. The germline V gene has CDR1 SEHNR and CDR2 FQNEAQ (reference sequence). Trimming removed 4 bases from V and 6 bases from J; junction bases left unmatched: 12. The CDR3 is made up of 17 amino acids. Here the CDR3 reads CASSSSEGTGFPGELFF. The CDR3 DNA reads TGTGCCAGCAGCTCTTCAGAGGGGACAGGGTTTCCCGGGGAGCTGTTTTTT.

This chain connects TRBV28 to TRBJ1-3; TRBD1 might be the D (6 bases). Germline V CDR1 and CDR2: MDHEN, SYDVKM. The ends were cut back, 2 bases at V and 7 bases at J, with 12 bases in the middle. The CDR3 totals 14 residues. CDR3 region: CASSLPQGLNTIYF. In DNA, the CDR3 is TGTGCCAGCAGTTTACCCCAGGGGTTGAACACCATATATTTT.

The V and J genes are TRBV7-9 and TRBJ1-1; perhaps TRBD1 as D (6 bases). The CDR3 length is 14 residues. Germline-derived CDR1 and CDR2 are SEHNR and FQNEAQ (reference sequence). V shed 6 bases and J shed 0 bases, with 11 bases lying between them. The CDR3 DNA sequence: TGTGCCAGCAGGCCAGGGGCCATGAACACTGAAGCTTTCTTT. As protein: CASRPGAMNTEAFF.

The rearrangement links TRBV28 to TRBJ2-3; 16 positions match TRBD2. The germline CDR1 and CDR2 sequences are MDHEN and SYDVKM. The CDR3 sequence is 18 residues long. V lost 4 bases and J lost 3; bases outside the gene matches: 7. CDR3 nucleotides: TGTGCCAGCAGTTCCGGGACTAGCGGGAGGGCCGTGACAGATACGCAGTATTTT. Amino acid sequence: CASSSGTSGRAVTDTQYF. Full variable domain (remainder filled in from reference TRBV28 and TRBJ2-3): DVKVTQSSRYLVKRTGEKVFLECVQDMDHENMFWYRQDPGLGLRLIYFSYDVKMKEKGDIPEGYSVSREKKERFSLILESASTNQTSMYLCASSSGTSGRAVTDTQYFGPGTRLTVL.

The genes are TRBV19 and TRBJ1-2; 9 bases fit TRBD1. This CDR3 region has 14 residues. Germline values: CDR1 LNHDA, CDR2 SQIVND (reference sequence). J was trimmed by 7 bases and V by 6 bases; bases with no gene match: 9. The CDR3 sequence is CASSLRTGVGGYTF. Here the CDR3 DNA reads TGTGCCAGTAGCCTCCGGACAGGGGTGGGTGGCTACACCTTC.

The chain couples TRBV7-9 to TRBJ2-7; the match to TRBD1 covers 10 bases. Germline-derived CDR1 and CDR2 are SEHNR and FQNEAQ (reference sequence). The CDR3 spans 12 residues. V lost 10 bases and J lost 5; bases outside the gene matches: 5. For the CDR3, the DNA is TGTGCCACCGGGACAGGGGCCCACGAGCAGTACTTC. Its protein product is CATGTGAHEQYF.

This clone was recorded only once. The chain uses TRBV6-4 and TRBJ1-5, with a possible D match to TRBD1 (6 bases). Germline loops: CDR1 MRHNA, CDR2 SNTAGT. This CDR3 region has 16 residues. V lost 0 bases, J lost 2 bases, and 11 bases lay in between. CDR3 sequence reads: CASSDSNRVCNQPQHF. The CDR3 DNA reads TGTGCCAGCAGTGACTCGAACAGGGTTTGCAATCAGCCCCAGCATTTT.

This chain joins TRBV7-9 and TRBJ1-1; 10 bases line up with TRBD1. J gave up 0 bases and V 5 bases, and 6 bases lay outside the gene matches. The CDR3 totals 16 residues. The germline gives CDR1 SEHNR, CDR2 FQNEAQ (reference sequence). CDR3 nucleotide sequence: TGTGCCAGCAGCCCACCGGGACAGGGGTTGAACACTGAAGCTTTCTTT. Its translation is CASSPPGQGLNTEAFF.

The V and J genes are TRBV7-3 and TRBJ1-1; 9 bases map to TRBD1. Germline CDR1 reads SGHTA; CDR2 reads FQGTGA. With V trimmed by 5 bases and J by 3 bases, 7 bases remained unmatched. The CDR3 runs to 15 residues. CDR3 protein: CASSHATGGYTEAFF. The CDR3 bases are TGTGCCAGCAGCCACGCGACAGGGGGATACACTGAAGCTTTCTTT.

In this sample, this clone turned up a few times. The chain recombines TRBV5-6 with TRBJ2-1, with D perhaps TRBD2 (7 bases). V was clipped by 3 bases and J by 10 bases, with 14 bases between them. Germline CDR1 reads SGHDT; CDR2 reads YYEEEE. This CDR3 comprises 13 residues. This CDR3 reads CASSWGGGKEQFF. CDR3 coding DNA: TGTGCCAGCAGCTGGGGAGGGGGGAAGGAGCAGTTCTTC.

This CDR3 is CASSQGLAGGPDTQYF. DNA of the CDR3: TGTGCCAGCAGCCAAGGACTAGCGGGGGGGCCCGATACGCAGTATTTT. The genes are TRBV4-2 and TRBJ2-3; TRBD2 matches 14 bases. Germline CDR1 reads LGHNA; CDR2 reads YNFKEQ. V was pared by 1 base and J by 6 bases, with 3 bases of the junction left unmatched. This CDR3 is built from 16 residues.